The table lists the clone carrying this T cell receptor beta chain with many counts. The investigators amplified TCR beta CDR3 regions from RNA transcripts. The HTBI primer set served for first-round RT-PCR of the TCR CDR3. TCRdb called the multiplex PCR reads again in MiXCR, with one record for every CDR3 protein. Altogether around 600,000 distinct CDR3 sequences are present, 12% to 15% being singletons, with the ten largest covering roughly 7.1%. The record originates from a study of T cells in Graves' hyperthyroidism and ophthalmopathy. The V gene end was trimmed by 6 bases and the J gene end by 0 bases; junction bases not matched to a gene: 9. Germline V gene lookup returns CDR1 DFQATT and CDR2 SNEGSKA (reference sequence). The CDR3 loop spans 16 amino acids. It was less than 13 ml of fresh peripheral blood that supplied the PBMCs.

Sequencing was carried out using blood. The chain recombines TRBV20-1 with TRBJ2-1; TRBD2 matches at 9 bases. The sequence was obtained from a woman younger than 35 with Graves' ophthalmopathy. The CDR3 nucleotides read TGCAGTGCCCCCTGGGCTAGCGGGACCTCCTACAATGAGCAGTTCTTC. Protein product: CSAPWASGTSYNEQFF.